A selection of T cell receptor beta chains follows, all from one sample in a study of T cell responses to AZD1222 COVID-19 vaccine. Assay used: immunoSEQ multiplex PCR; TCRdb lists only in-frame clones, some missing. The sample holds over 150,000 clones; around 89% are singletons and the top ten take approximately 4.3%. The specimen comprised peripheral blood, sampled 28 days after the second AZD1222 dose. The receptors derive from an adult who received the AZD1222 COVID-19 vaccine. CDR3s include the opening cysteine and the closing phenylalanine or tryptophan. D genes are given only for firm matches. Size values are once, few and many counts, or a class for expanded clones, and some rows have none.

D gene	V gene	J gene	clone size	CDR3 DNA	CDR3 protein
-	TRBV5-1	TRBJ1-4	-	TGCGCCAGCAGCCTGGGACGTTCTAATGAAAAACTGTTTTTT	CASSLGRSNEKLFF
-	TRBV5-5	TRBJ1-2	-	TGTGCCAGCAGCTTACAAGATGACTATGGCTACACCTTC	CASSLQDDYGYTF
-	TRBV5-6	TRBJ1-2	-	TGTGCCAGCAGCTTGTCGACCCGGTACGGTGGCTACACCTTC	CASSLSTRYGGYTF
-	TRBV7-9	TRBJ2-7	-	TGTGCCAGCGGGGACATAGTCTACGAGCAGTACTTC	CASGDIVYEQYF
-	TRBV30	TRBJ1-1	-	TGTGCCTGGAGTGTACTACCGAACACTGAAGCTTTCTTT	CAWSVLPNTEAFF
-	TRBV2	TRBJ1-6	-	TGTGCCAGCAGTGCCTATGTGATAGGTTCACCCCTCCACTTT	CASSAYVIGSPLHF
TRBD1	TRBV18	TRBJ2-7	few	TGTGCCAGCTCAAGCCTGACAGGGTCAAACGAGCAGTACTTC	CASSSLTGSNEQYF
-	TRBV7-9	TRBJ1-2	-	TGTGCCAGCAGCTTAGAAGGTAGAGCTGGCTACACCTTC	CASSLEGRAGYTF
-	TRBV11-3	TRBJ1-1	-	TGTGCCAGCAGCTTAAAAGTGAACACTGAAGCTTTCTTT	CASSLKVNTEAFF
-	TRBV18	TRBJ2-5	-	TGTGCCAGCTCAGACACAAGTCAGAAAGAGACCCAGTACTTC	CASSDTSQKETQYF
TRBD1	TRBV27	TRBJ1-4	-	TGTGCCAGCAGTAAAGGACAGGGCGAGGGTAATGAAAAACTGTTTTTT	CASSKGQGEGNEKLFF
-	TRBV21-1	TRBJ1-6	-	TGTGCCATCCCCCCGGGACAGCCATTTAATTCACCCCTCCACTTT	CAIPPGQPFNSPLHF
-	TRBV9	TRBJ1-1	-	TGTGCCAGCAGCGTTGCGGGGGGGGCTGAAGCTTTCTTT	CASSVAGGAEAFF
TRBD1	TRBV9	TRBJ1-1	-	TGTGCCAGCAGCGAGGGGACAGCGAACACTGAAGCTTTCTTT	CASSEGTANTEAFF
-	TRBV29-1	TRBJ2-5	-	TGCAGCGTTGAAGTTGCAAGGCCTGAGGCCCAAGAGACCCAGTACTTC	CSVEVARPEAQETQYF
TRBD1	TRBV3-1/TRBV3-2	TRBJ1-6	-	TGTGCCAGCAGCACAAGACAGGGTTGGGTTTCACCCCTCCACTTT	CASSTRQGWVSPLHF
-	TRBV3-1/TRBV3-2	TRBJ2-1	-	TGTGCCAGCAGCCAAGGGATCAGAGTAGGCTATGAGCAGTTCTTC	CASSQGIRVGYEQFF
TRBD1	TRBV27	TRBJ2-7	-	TGTGCCAGCAGTTCACCGGGACAGGGGTCCTACGAGCAGTACTTC	CASSSPGQGSYEQYF
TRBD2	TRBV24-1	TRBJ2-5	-	TGTGCCACCAGTGATCCTGCGCGGGGGGGAGGGCGAGAGACCCAGTACTTC	CATSDPARGGGRETQYF
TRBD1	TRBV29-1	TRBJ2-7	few	TGCAGCGTCAAGACAGGGAGTTTTTACGAGCAGTACTTC	CSVKTGSFYEQYF
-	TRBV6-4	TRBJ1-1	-	TGTGCCAGCAGTGACAGGGGGAGAGACACTGAAGCTTTCTTT	CASSDRGRDTEAFF
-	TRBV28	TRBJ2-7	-	TGTGCCAGCAGTTCGATGTACGAGCAGTACTTC	CASSSMYEQYF
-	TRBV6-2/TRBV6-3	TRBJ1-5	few	TGTGCCAGCAGTTATACAGGGTTCAATCAGCCCCAGCATTTT	CASSYTGFNQPQHF
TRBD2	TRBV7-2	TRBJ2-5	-	TGTGCCAGCAGCTCCCAGGGTAGCGGGGGGGCCGGGAAGACCCAGTACTTC	CASSSQGSGGAGKTQYF
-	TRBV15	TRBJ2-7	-	TGTGCCACCAGCAGATCCAGGGATACCTACGAGCAGTACTTC	CATSRSRDTYEQYF
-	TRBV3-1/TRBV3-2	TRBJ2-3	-	TGTGCCAGCAGCCAAGGAGGGGGGAGTTTTACAGATACGCAGTATTTT	CASSQGGGSFTDTQYF
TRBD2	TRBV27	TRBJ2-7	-	TGTGCCAGCAGTCAGAGGAGTACGGGGGGTGCCTACGAGCAGTACTTC	CASSQRSTGGAYEQYF
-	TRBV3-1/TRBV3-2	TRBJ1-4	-	TGTGCCAGCAAAAGTTACCAAACTAATGAAAAACTGTTTTTT	CASKSYQTNEKLFF
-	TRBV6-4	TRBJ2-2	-	TGTGCCAGCAGGCGGGACCGATACACCGGGGAGCTGTTTTTT	CASRRDRYTGELFF
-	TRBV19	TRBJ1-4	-	TGTGCCAGTGCTCGGAAAACCACAACTAATGAAAAACTGTTTTTT	CASARKTTTNEKLFF
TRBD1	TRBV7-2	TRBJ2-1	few	TGTGCCAGCGTATACAGGGGGAAAGGAGGCTACAATGAGCAGTTCTTC	CASVYRGKGGYNEQFF
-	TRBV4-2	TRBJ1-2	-	TGTGCCAGCAGCCAAGAGTCCGGGACGCCCTCGGGAGGCTACACCTTC	CASSQESGTPSGGYTF
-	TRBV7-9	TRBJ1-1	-	TGTGCCAGCAGCCCCCACATTCTCATAGTTATGAACACTGAAGCTTTCTTT	CASSPHILIVMNTEAFF
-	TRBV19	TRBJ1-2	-	TGTGCCAGTAGTCCCCAGAGGGCAGGCCCAGATCGGTACACCTTC	CASSPQRAGPDRYTF
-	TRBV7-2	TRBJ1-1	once	TGTGCCAGCAGCTTAGGTGGGCGGAACACTGAAGCTTTCTTT	CASSLGGRNTEAFF
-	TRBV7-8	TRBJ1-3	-	TGTGCCAGCAGCCTACAAACAGGGTCTGGAAACACCATATATTTT	CASSLQTGSGNTIYF
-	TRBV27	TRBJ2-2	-	TGTGCCACACTGAGACCTCTGGGCGGGGAGCTGTTTTTT	CATLRPLGGELFF
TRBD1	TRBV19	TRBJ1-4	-	TGTGCCAGTAGATACGACAGGGGCGAAAAACTGTTTTTT	CASRYDRGEKLFF
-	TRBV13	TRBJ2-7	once	TGTGCCAGCAGCAATTACAACGAGCAGTACTTC	CASSNYNEQYF
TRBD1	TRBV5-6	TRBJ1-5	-	TGTGCCAGCAGCCCCCGGACAGGGCGCACCAGCAATCAGCCCCAGCATTTT	CASSPRTGRTSNQPQHF
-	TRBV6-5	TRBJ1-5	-	TGTGCCAGCATCAGTACAGGTAATCAGCCCCAGCATTTT	CASISTGNQPQHF
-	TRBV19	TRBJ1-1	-	TGTGCCACCATTAGGGAATCTGAAGCTTTCTTT	CATIRESEAFF
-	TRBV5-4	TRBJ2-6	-	TGTGCCAGCACCCGAGTAGGCCTCCGGGAAGGGGCCAACGTCCTGACTTTC	CASTRVGLREGANVLTF
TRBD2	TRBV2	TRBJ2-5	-	TGTGCCAGCAGTGGGGGGGGAGAGACCCAGTACTTC	CASSGGGETQYF
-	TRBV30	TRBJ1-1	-	TGTGCCTGGAGTCTTGGGATCTCGAACACTGAAGCTTTCTTT	CAWSLGISNTEAFF
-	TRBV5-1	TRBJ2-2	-	TGCGCCAGCAGCTTAACAGGGCGTATTAACACCGGGGAGCTGTTTTTT	CASSLTGRINTGELFF
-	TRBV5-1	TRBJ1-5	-	TGCGCCAGCACGAAAAGGGGGGGATCCAATCAGCCCCAGCATTTT	CASTKRGGSNQPQHF
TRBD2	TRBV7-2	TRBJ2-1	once	TGTGCCAGCAGCTTACGGCGGGGGGTCTACAATGAGCAGTTCTTC	CASSLRRGVYNEQFF